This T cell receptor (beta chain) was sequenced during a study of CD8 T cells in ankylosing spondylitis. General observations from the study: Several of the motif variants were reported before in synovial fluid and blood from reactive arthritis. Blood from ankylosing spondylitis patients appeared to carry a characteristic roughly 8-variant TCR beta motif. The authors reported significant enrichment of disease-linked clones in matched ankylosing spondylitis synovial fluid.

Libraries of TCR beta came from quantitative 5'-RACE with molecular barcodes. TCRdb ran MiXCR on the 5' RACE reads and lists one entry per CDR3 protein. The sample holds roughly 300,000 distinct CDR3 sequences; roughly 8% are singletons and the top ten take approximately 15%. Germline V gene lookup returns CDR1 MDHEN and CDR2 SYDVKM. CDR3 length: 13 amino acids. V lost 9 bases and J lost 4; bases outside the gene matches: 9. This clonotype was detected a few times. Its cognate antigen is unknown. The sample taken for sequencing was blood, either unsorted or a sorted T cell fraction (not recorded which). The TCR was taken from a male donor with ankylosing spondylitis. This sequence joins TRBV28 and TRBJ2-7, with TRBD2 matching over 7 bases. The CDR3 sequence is CASCLREPYEQYF. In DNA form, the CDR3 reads TGTGCCAGTTGCTTGCGGGAGCCTTACGAGCAGTACTTC.